A selection of T cell receptor beta chains follows, all from one sample in a study of vaccination effects on CD4 cells after COVID-19. Libraries were prepared by immunoSEQ multiplex PCR; TCRdb keeps only in-frame clonotypes and omits some of them. Among some 66,000 clones listed, around 79% were seen once. These receptors are not linked to any known antigen. Source: CD4+ T cells from PBMCs cultured without peptide, taken after COVID-19 vaccination. These TCRs come from a human donor who received a COVID-19 vaccine. CDR3s include the opening cysteine and the closing phenylalanine or tryptophan. A D gene is named only where the DNA matches it firmly. Size is stated for part of the rows, as once, few or many counts, or as a class when the clone is expanded.

size: .; D: TRBD2; J: TRBJ2-1; V: TRBV11-2; CDR3: CASSSAAGGQINEQFF; DNA: TGTGCCAGCAGCTCAGCCGCGGGGGGGCAGATCAATGAGCAGTTCTTC
size: .; D: TRBD1; J: TRBJ1-2; V: TRBV25-1; CDR3: CASSESAGGGGYTF; DNA: TGTGCCAGCAGTGAATCGGCGGGAGGGGGCGGCTACACCTTC
size: .; D: .; J: TRBJ2-3; V: TRBV18; CDR3: CASSPYILGGADTQYF; DNA: TGTGCCAGCTCACCCTACATTTTGGGAGGCGCAGATACGCAGTATTTT
size: .; D: .; J: TRBJ1-2; V: TRBV7-2; CDR3: CASSLGGSGVWYGYTF; DNA: TGTGCCAGCAGCTTAGGGGGCTCGGGGGTTTGGTATGGCTACACCTTC
size: .; D: .; J: TRBJ2-3; V: TRBV9; CDR3: CASSVEGTQYF; DNA: TGTGCCAGCAGCGTAGAGGGGACGCAGTATTTT
size: .; D: .; J: TRBJ2-3; V: TRBV19; CDR3: CASSSQGLMDTQYF; DNA: TGTGCCAGTAGTTCCCAGGGCCTCATGGATACGCAGTATTTT
size: .; D: .; J: TRBJ2-2; V: TRBV12-3/TRBV12-4; CDR3: CASSPLATGELFF; DNA: TGTGCCAGCAGCCCCCTAGCGACCGGGGAGCTGTTTTTT
size: .; D: TRBD1; J: TRBJ2-5; V: TRBV2; CDR3: CASSDHGTGVKTQYF; DNA: TGTGCCAGCAGTGACCATGGGACAGGGGTCAAGACCCAGTACTTC
size: .; D: .; J: TRBJ2-4; V: TRBV10-1; CDR3: CASSPFRRDIQYF; DNA: TGCGCCAGCAGTCCTTTCAGGAGGGACATTCAGTACTTC
size: once; D: .; J: TRBJ2-2; V: TRBV24-1; CDR3: CATSDPGRGTGELFF; DNA: TGTGCCACCAGTGACCCTGGCAGGGGCACCGGGGAGCTGTTTTTT
size: .; D: TRBD2; J: TRBJ2-3; V: TRBV7-9; CDR3: CASNSAGGTDTQYF; DNA: TGTGCCAGCAACTCTGCGGGAGGTACAGATACGCAGTATTTT
size: .; D: .; J: TRBJ1-5; V: TRBV6-1; CDR3: CASSELGVQPQHF; DNA: TGTGCCAGCAGTGAATTGGGGGTCCAGCCCCAGCATTTT
size: few; D: TRBD1; J: TRBJ2-1; V: TRBV27; CDR3: CASSLGTGSYNEQFF; DNA: TGTGCCAGCAGTTTAGGGACAGGCTCCTACAATGAGCAGTTCTTC
size: .; D: .; J: TRBJ2-5; V: TRBV5-1; CDR3: CASSPAPPQETQYF; DNA: TGCGCCAGCAGCCCCGCGCCGCCCCAAGAGACCCAGTACTTC
size: .; D: .; J: TRBJ1-5; V: TRBV6-5; CDR3: CASSYGTGYSNQPQHF; DNA: TGTGCCAGCAGTTACGGGACCGGTTATAGCAATCAGCCCCAGCATTTT
size: once; D: .; J: TRBJ1-2; V: TRBV6-5; CDR3: CASSYSGNYGYTF; DNA: TGTGCCAGCAGTTACTCGGGGAACTATGGCTACACCTTC
size: .; D: .; J: TRBJ1-1; V: TRBV18; CDR3: CASSPGAGALNTEAFF; DNA: TGTGCCAGCTCACCAGGGGCAGGGGCACTGAACACTGAAGCTTTCTTT
size: .; D: TRBD1; J: TRBJ2-1; V: TRBV6-5; CDR3: CASSSGGREQFF; DNA: TGTGCCAGCAGTTCAGGGGGCCGGGAGCAGTTCTTC
size: .; D: .; J: TRBJ2-3; V: TRBV5-4; CDR3: CASSFSYSDTQYF; DNA: TGTGCCAGCAGTTTTTCCTACTCCGATACGCAGTATTTT
size: .; D: .; J: TRBJ1-1; V: TRBV10-1; CDR3: CASSEGRRTMNTEAFF; DNA: TGCGCCAGCAGTGAGGGCAGGAGAACGATGAACACTGAAGCTTTCTTT
size: .; D: TRBD1; J: TRBJ2-2; V: TRBV6-1; CDR3: CASSERTGNTGELFF; DNA: TGTGCCAGCAGTGAACGGACAGGGAACACCGGGGAGCTGTTTTTT
size: .; D: .; J: TRBJ2-3; V: TRBV3-1/TRBV3-2; CDR3: CASSRGPAGTDTQYF; DNA: TGTGCCAGCAGCCGCGGACCGGCGGGCACAGATACGCAGTATTTT
size: .; D: .; J: TRBJ2-3; V: TRBV4-3; CDR3: CASSQAAASGTDTQYF; DNA: TGCGCCAGCAGCCAGGCAGCGGCCAGCGGGACAGATACGCAGTATTTT
size: medium-sized; D: .; J: TRBJ1-5; V: TRBV3-1/TRBV3-2; CDR3: CASSSQGRNQPQHF; DNA: TGTGCCAGCAGCAGTCAGGGGCGGAATCAGCCCCAGCATTTT
size: .; D: TRBD2; J: TRBJ2-2; V: TRBV24-1; CDR3: CATSPARGGTGELFF; DNA: TGTGCCACCAGTCCAGCTCGGGGGGGCACCGGGGAGCTGTTTTTT
size: .; D: .; J: TRBJ2-2; V: TRBV30; CDR3: CAWSRNTGELFF; DNA: TGTGCCTGGAGTCGGAACACCGGGGAGCTGTTTTTT
size: .; D: .; J: TRBJ1-3; V: TRBV7-3; CDR3: CASSLSRDPGNTIYF; DNA: TGTGCCAGCAGCTTAAGTCGCGATCCTGGAAACACCATATATTTT
size: once; D: .; J: TRBJ1-4; V: TRBV5-4; CDR3: CASSRGVGEKLFF; DNA: TGTGCCAGCAGCCGAGGGGTAGGTGAAAAACTGTTTTTT
size: .; D: TRBD1; J: TRBJ1-4; V: TRBV5-4; CDR3: CASSARTGINEKLFF; DNA: TGTGCCAGCAGCGCACGGACAGGGATTAATGAAAAACTGTTTTTT
size: .; D: TRBD2; J: TRBJ2-5; V: TRBV9; CDR3: CASSLAGAREETQYF; DNA: TGTGCCAGCAGCCTAGCGGGGGCGAGGGAAGAGACCCAGTACTTC
size: .; D: .; J: TRBJ2-1; V: TRBV4-3; CDR3: CASSQTSTGLLGNEQFF; DNA: TGCGCCAGCAGCCAGACGTCAACAGGGTTATTAGGGAATGAGCAGTTCTTC
size: few; D: .; J: TRBJ1-6; V: TRBV6-6; CDR3: CATRRWNSPLHF; DNA: TGTGCCACCCGTCGGTGGAATTCACCCCTCCACTTT
size: .; D: .; J: TRBJ2-3; V: TRBV10-3; CDR3: CAISESGFTQYF; DNA: TGTGCCATCAGTGAGTCAGGGTTTACGCAGTATTTT
size: .; D: .; J: TRBJ1-1; V: TRBV18; CDR3: CASSPPAITEAFF; DNA: TGTGCCAGCTCACCACCGGCCATCACTGAAGCTTTCTTT
size: few; D: .; J: TRBJ1-3; V: TRBV28; CDR3: CASRQGVNTIYF; DNA: TGTGCCAGCAGGCAAGGGGTGAACACCATATATTTT
size: .; D: TRBD1; J: TRBJ1-2; V: TRBV5-4; CDR3: CASSFPGDRARANYGYTF; DNA: TGTGCCAGCAGTTTTCCCGGGGACAGGGCCCGAGCTAACTATGGCTACACCTTC
size: few; D: .; J: TRBJ2-1; V: TRBV5-1; CDR3: CASSGTRDTPYNEQFF; DNA: TGCGCCAGCAGCGGAACCCGGGACACACCCTACAATGAGCAGTTCTTC
size: once; D: .; J: TRBJ2-1; V: TRBV6-1; CDR3: CASSEFGGNNEQFF; DNA: TGTGCCAGCAGTGAATTTGGGGGTAATAATGAGCAGTTCTTC
size: .; D: .; J: TRBJ2-1; V: TRBV29-1; CDR3: CSVDRERFNEQFF; DNA: TGCAGCGTTGACAGGGAGAGGTTTAATGAGCAGTTCTTC
size: .; D: .; J: TRBJ1-6; V: TRBV19; CDR3: CASSRTGTPYNSPLHF; DNA: TGTGCCAGTAGCCGAACCGGGACACCTTATAATTCACCCCTCCACTTT
size: .; D: .; J: TRBJ2-3; V: TRBV5-1; CDR3: CASSRSRPADTQYF; DNA: TGCGCCAGCAGTAGGTCGAGGCCCGCAGATACGCAGTATTTT
size: once; D: TRBD2; J: TRBJ2-5; V: TRBV7-3; CDR3: CASSLSGLAETQYF; DNA: TGTGCCAGCAGCTTATCCGGACTAGCGGAGACCCAGTACTTC
size: medium-sized; D: TRBD1; J: TRBJ1-5; V: TRBV30; CDR3: CAWSPGTGRTYSNQPQHF; DNA: TGTGCCTGGAGTCCCGGGACAGGGAGAACCTATAGCAATCAGCCCCAGCATTTT
size: .; D: .; J: TRBJ1-5; V: TRBV12-5; CDR3: CASGPTTIGNQPQHF; DNA: TGTGCTAGTGGTCCGACGACAATAGGCAATCAGCCCCAGCATTTT
size: .; D: .; J: TRBJ1-2; V: TRBV7-2; CDR3: CASSLGRGYGYTF; DNA: TGTGCCAGCAGCTTAGGACGAGGCTATGGCTACACCTTC
size: .; D: .; J: TRBJ2-3; V: TRBV24-1; CDR3: CATSDGGQWQYF; DNA: TGTGCCACCAGTGATGGGGGACAATGGCAGTATTTT
size: .; D: TRBD1; J: TRBJ1-1; V: TRBV19; CDR3: CASSTQGGMNTEAFF; DNA: TGTGCCAGTAGTACTCAGGGGGGGATGAACACTGAAGCTTTCTTT
size: .; D: TRBD1; J: TRBJ1-2; V: TRBV5-1; CDR3: CASSIGEGAVGYTF; DNA: TGCGCCAGCAGCATTGGTGAGGGGGCGGTTGGCTACACCTTC
size: .; D: TRBD2; J: TRBJ2-2; V: TRBV7-8; CDR3: CASSLKAGGPGGELFF; DNA: TGTGCCAGCAGCTTAAAGGCGGGGGGGCCGGGCGGGGAGCTGTTTTTT